This TCR beta chain was documented in a study of cytomegalovirus exposure and HLA in healthy donors. Findings of the study overall: It was likely that a cluster of highly shared sequence variants was a sequencing artifact.

Trimming at V came to 3 bases and at J to 7 bases, leaving 11 bases not matched to a gene. The germline gives CDR1 MDHEN, CDR2 SYDVKM. The CDR3 runs to 16 residues. With 60 Vbeta and 13 Jbeta primers, the PCR was carried out. Sequencing used immunoSEQ multiplex PCR; TCRdb keeps in-frame clones, though not all of them. The data contain over 200,000 clones, approximately 80% of them singletons. Nominal health characterized the donors when sampled, though unrecorded immune exposures were likely. The table lists this clone with a count of one. The antigen is undetermined. The TCR originated in a male donor in good health and CMV-seronegative. What was sequenced was PBMCs. The chain combines TRBV28 with TRBJ2-7; the match to TRBD2 covers 11 bases. CDR3: CASSFPTSGSSREQYF. CDR3 sequence (DNA): TGTGCCAGCAGTTTCCCAACTAGCGGGAGTTCACGGGAGCAGTACTTC.